This record concerns one T cell receptor (beta chain) sequence. The clone's antigen remains unknown. It has no much larger one-base neighbor in the sample; base qualities were not kept. The data belong to a study of Ad26.COV2.S vaccination and SARS-CoV-2 variants (dated by TCRdb to the early 2020s). Looking at the study overall: Vaccine-arm donors came from COV1001, a multicentre, randomized, double-blind, placebo-controlled phase I-IIa trial of Ad26.COV2.S in healthy adults. Ad26.COV2.S was administered intramuscularly at a dose of 5x10^10 or 1x10^11 viral particles, either as one shot or as two shots given 56 days apart. TCRbeta repertoire sequencing was used to assess the specificity and breadth of SARS-CoV-2-reactive T cell receptors after Ad26.COV2.S vaccination. A total of 32 samples were included in the TCR-sequenced set, comprising roughly 19 Ad26.COV2.S vaccine recipients, 5 placebo recipients and 8 SARS-CoV-2 convalescent individuals. Participants in the trial were split at random into five groups of five each, receiving low-dose or high-dose Ad26.COV2.S once or twice, or else placebo on both occasions. Investigators remained blinded to trial group allocation during experiments and outcome assessment. General conclusions and limits of the study: After vaccination, substantial breadth of spike-specific CD8+ and CD4+ T cell responses was reported. Comparing responses between vaccine doses or regimens was not something the study was powered to do. Ad26.COV2.S recipients had higher spike-specific TCR breadth than placebo recipients (P = 0.0014). It was noted by the authors that total T cell responses may have been underestimated by the TCR breadth and depth analyses. Comparable non-spike TCR breadth was observed between vaccine and placebo recipients, consistent with only spike being contained in the vaccine.

The germline V gene supplies CDR1 SGHTA and CDR2 FQGNSA. V is reduced by 2 bases and J by 6 bases, leaving a spacing of 11 bases between them. The CDR3 contains 13 residues, cysteine and phenylalanine counted. The sequence is cut down to CDR3 DNA, 39 bases in frame from base 1. This sample's treatment or condition label indicates: around 19 received Ad26.COV2.S at low or high dose, single or two shots; roughly five received placebo; per-sample allocation not given. Repertoires of vaccine and placebo recipients were sequenced from samples collected on day 63 after the first injection. Cohort 1b enrolled 25 or so adults aged 18-55 years at a single site in Boston, USA, between 29 July and 7 August 2020. As a vaccine, Ad26.COV2.S was a replication-incompetent adenovirus type 26 vector that expressed a prefusion-stabilized SARS-CoV-2 spike protein derived from the original Wuhan strain. TCRbeta CDR3 regions were sequenced with the immunoSEQ Assay. After extraction, genomic DNA underwent amplification by bias-controlled multiplex PCR, followed by high-throughput sequencing. As for the authors' bioinformatics: Collapsing and filtering of sequences were performed to quantify the absolute abundance of each unique TCRbeta CDR3 region. T cell fraction was estimated by normalization of TCRbeta template counts to usable DNA, with usable DNA being measured through amplification of reference genes present in all nucleated cells. Repertoire TCRs were annotated as SARS-CoV-2-specific when V gene, CDR3 amino acid sequence and J gene were exactly matched to a known reactive TCR set. The reference SARS-CoV-2 TCR set was obtained from MIRA and was filtered for enrichment in COVID-19-positive ImmuneCODE repertoires, whereby public or cross-reactive TCRs were removed. Using the MIRA antigens, annotated TCRs were further analysed by specific ORF or by position within an ORF. Depth was the summed frequency of annotated unique rearrangements, while breadth was defined as annotated unique rearrangements over total unique productive rearrangements. Group comparisons of TCR breadth used two-sided Wilcoxon rank-sum tests. Not all clones reach the TCRdb copy of this immuneACCESS table, which keeps in-frame sequences only. Checked studies attribute under half of the gap to unresolved V genes and leave the rest unexplained. V and J calls and clone size are copied from that table; D and trimming were computed from the DNA. For this sample there are roughly 380,000 clones; approximately 87% appear just once. The ten largest clones represent roughly 4% of the sample.

The receptor comes from a person between 18 and 65 years old who received the Ad26.COV2.S COVID-19 vaccine or a placebo. Sequences were derived from peripheral blood, sampled in a trial of Ad26.COV2.S vaccine versus placebo. This receptor chain uses TRBV7-2 and TRBJ2-7, with an unclear D gene assignment. The DNA is as follows: TGTGCCAGCAGCTTAATTACTACGAGCGAGCAGTACTTC. It translates as CASSLITTSEQYF.